Shown below are 23 T cell receptor beta chains from a single sample sequenced in a study of blood T cell repertoires in COVID-19. Profiling relied on immunoSEQ multiplex PCR, and the TCRdb table lists in-frame clones only, not all of them. The sample has about 310,000 clones, approximately 89% seen once. Sequencing was performed on PBMCs or T cells enriched from blood (not recorded which). Receptor source: a middle-aged woman who had recovered from COVID-19.

This chain links TRBV3-1 (or the pseudogene TRBV3-2) with TRBJ2-7; unclear D gene. CDR1 LGHDT and CDR2 YNNKEL come from the germline V gene (reference sequence). The V gene lost 2 bases and the J gene lost 0 bases, with 8 bases spanning the gap. The CDR3 has 14 residues. The CDR3 nucleotides read TGTGCCAGCAGCCAACGGAGTAGCTCCTACGAGCAGTACTTC. This encodes CASSQRSSSYEQYF.

The chain combines TRBV7-9 with TRBJ1-2; D possibly corresponds to TRBD1 (5 bases). CDR1 and CDR2 from the germline V gene are SEHNR and FQNEAQ (reference sequence). Trimming stripped 8 bases from V and 6 bases from J, with 13 bases between. The CDR3 sequence is 12 residues long. CDR3: CASGPSGDGYTF. For the CDR3, the DNA is TGTGCCAGCGGTCCCTCGGGGGATGGCTACACCTTC.

This chain links TRBV2 with TRBJ1-5; 7 bases match TRBD1. The CDR3 covers 13 residues. V shed 6 bases and J 4 bases; nucleotides not matched to a gene: 3. In germline, CDR1 is SNHLY, CDR2 FYNNEI. CDR3 region: CASSDRENQPQHF. CDR3 nucleotide sequence: TGTGCCAGCAGCGACAGGGAGAATCAGCCCCAGCATTTT.

The chain combines TRBV10-3 with TRBJ1-2; D may be TRBD1 (5 bases). This CDR3 has 12 residues. Germline CDR1 ENHRY, CDR2 SYGVKD. V lost 6 bases and J lost 7, with 12 bases in between. The CDR3 nucleotides are TGTGCCATCAGCCCTGGGGGGGTTGGCTACACCTTC. It encodes CAISPGGVGYTF.

This clone was counted a single time. V gene TRBV19 combines with J gene TRBJ2-5, with a possible D match to TRBD2 (6 bases). Trimming removed 4 bases at V and 2 bases at J, with 14 bases between. CDR1 is LNHDA and CDR2 is SQIVND in the germline V gene (reference sequence). This CDR3 region has 15 residues. Here the CDR3 reads CASSKGLLPQETQYF. In DNA, the CDR3 is TGTGCCAGTAGTAAGGGACTCCTTCCTCAAGAGACCCAGTACTTC.

The chain recombines TRBV19 with TRBJ2-1; tentatively, D is TRBD2 (5 bases). This CDR3 has 14 amino acids. V was pared by 7 bases and J by 9 bases, with 19 bases between. Germline CDR1 LNHDA, CDR2 SQIVND (reference sequence). The CDR3 loop reads CASTPFGLAGEQFF. The CDR3 nucleotides are TGTGCCAGTACCCCTTTCGGGCTGGCGGGTGAGCAGTTCTTC.

This chain links TRBV4-3 with TRBJ2-3, with a tentative D call TRBD1 (5 bases). The germline CDR1 and CDR2 sequences are LGHNA and YSLEER. The germline V and J ends were trimmed by 5 bases and 0 bases, with 12 bases remaining between them. This CDR3 is built from 15 residues. The CDR3 bases are TGCGCCAGCAGCTCCCGACAGACTAGCACAGATACGCAGTATTTT. It specifies CASSSRQTSTDTQYF.

The V and J genes are TRBV11-1 and TRBJ2-7; tentative D call: TRBD1 (5 bases). The CDR3 spans 12 residues. Deletions cut 6 bases from V and 7 bases from J, with 13 bases between. Germline lookup yields CDR1 SGHAT and CDR2 FQDESV (reference sequence). The CDR3 loop reads CASRLHQGEQYF. Written as DNA, the CDR3 is TGTGCCAGCAGGTTACATCAGGGAGAGCAGTACTTC.

The chain carries TRBV25-1 and TRBJ2-7; weak D call: TRBD1 (6 bases). This CDR3 comprises 14 residues. From germline, CDR1 is MGHDK and CDR2 SYGVNS. Trimming removed 6 bases at V and 6 bases at J, with 18 bases between. The CDR3 here is CASREDSSVGEQYF. Written as DNA, the CDR3 is TGTGCCAGCAGGGAGGACAGCTCGGTAGGCGAGCAGTACTTC.

The chain joins TRBV5-8 to TRBJ1-1, with 8 bases aligning to TRBD1. V was clipped by 6 bases and J by 5 bases; unmatched bases: 12. The CDR3 extends over 15 amino acids. In germline, CDR1 is SGHTS, CDR2 YDEGEE. The CDR3 DNA reads as TGTGCCAGCACAGGGGGCTTTAGTTTAAGAACTGAAGCTTTCTTT. Its translation is CASTGGFSLRTEAFF.

The genes are TRBV2 and TRBJ2-1; 10 bases fit TRBD2. The germline V gene encodes CDR1 SNHLY and CDR2 FYNNEI. V was pared by 0 bases and J by 4 bases, with 12 bases of the junction left unmatched. This CDR3 region has 19 residues. CDR3 sequence (DNA): TGTGCCAGCAGTGAAGCGCTTGCTAGCGGGAGTCTCCTTTACAATGAGCAGTTCTTC. Its translation is CASSEALASGSLLYNEQFF.

This clone was observed a single time. This rearrangement joins TRBV6-2 or TRBV6-3 to TRBJ1-2; the D is unclear. Germline V gives CDR1 MNHEY, CDR2 SVGEGT. CDR3 size: 11 residues. V gave up 5 bases and J gave up 6 bases, with 7 bases separating them. DNA for the CDR3: TGTGCCAGCAGTGGAGGTCATGGCTACACCTTC. Residues: CASSGGHGYTF.

The chain recombines TRBV5-5 with TRBJ1-1, with D possibly being TRBD1 (5 bases). Germline CDR1 reads SGHKS; CDR2 reads YYEKEE (reference sequence). This CDR3 is 13 amino acids long. The ends were cut back, 5 bases at V and 0 bases at J, with 8 bases in the middle. The CDR3 DNA follows: TGTGCCAGCAGGACAGATTTGAACACTGAAGCTTTCTTT. Encoded protein: CASRTDLNTEAFF.

This chain uses TRBV19 with TRBJ2-7, with 9 bases matching TRBD2. The ends lost 2 bases at V and 1 base at J; junction bases unmatched: 9. This CDR3 contains 17 residues. The germline V gene encodes CDR1 LNHDA and CDR2 SQIVND (reference sequence). The CDR3 sequence is CASSIRASGAASYEQYF. The CDR3 DNA sequence: TGTGCCAGTAGTATAAGGGCTAGCGGGGCCGCATCCTACGAGCAGTACTTC.

A single count supports this clone. The chain carries TRBV5-4 and TRBJ2-7, with TRBD2 identical over 9 bases. The CDR3 length is 15 residues. With 7 bases clipped from V and 1 base from J, the junction kept 9 bases outside the gene matches. Germline CDR1 and CDR2: SGHNT and YYREEE (reference sequence). The CDR3: CASSGAAGGSYEQYF. The CDR3 nucleotides read TGTGCCAGCTCGGGGGCAGCGGGGGGATCCTACGAGCAGTACTTC.

The chain has TRBV4-3 and TRBJ1-1; D unclear. Trimming took off 0 bases at V and 1 base at J, with 6 bases between the two ends. Germline V gene lookup returns CDR1 LGHNA and CDR2 YSLEER. The CDR3 totals 14 residues. CDR3 bases: TGCGCCAGCAGCCAAGATATGAGGAACACTGAAGCTTTCTTT. This encodes CASSQDMRNTEAFF.

The V and J genes are TRBV3-1 (or the pseudogene TRBV3-2) and TRBJ2-3, with TRBD2 matching 9 bases. CDR1 and CDR2 from the germline V gene are LGHDT and YNNKEL (reference sequence). V was pared by 1 base and J by 0 bases, with 8 bases of the junction left unmatched. The length of the CDR3 is 18 residues. CDR3 DNA sequence: TGTGCCAGCAGCCAAGCCTCACTAGCGGGCTCGAGCACAGATACGCAGTATTTT. Protein: CASSQASLAGSSTDTQYF.

The V gene is TRBV9, the J gene TRBJ2-7; TRBD1 matches 12 bases. V lost 4 bases to trimming and J lost 7 bases; unmatched junction nucleotides: 9. CDR3 length: 15 residues. Germline-derived CDR1 and CDR2 are SGDLS and YYNGEE. The CDR3 here is CASSTNGDRGREQYF. The CDR3 nucleotides are TGTGCCAGCAGCACCAACGGGGACAGGGGGCGAGAGCAGTACTTC.

The chain joins TRBV30 to TRBJ2-1; maybe TRBD1 (6 bases). Germline V gene lookup returns CDR1 GTSNPN and CDR2 SVGIG (reference sequence). CDR3 length equals 13 residues. V was clipped by 2 bases and J by 5 bases, with 10 bases between them. The CDR3 DNA reads TGTGCCTGGAGTCACGGACAGAACAATGAGCAGTTCTTC. This encodes CAWSHGQNNEQFF.

This chain joins TRBV28 and TRBJ2-1, with TRBD2 identical over 16 bases. There are 15 residues in the CDR3. The germline V gene encodes CDR1 MDHEN and CDR2 SYDVKM. The J segment lost 9 bases and the V segment lost 5 bases, leaving 4 bases of the junction unmatched. The CDR3 loop is CASSTGTSGGGEQFF. The DNA for the CDR3 is TGTGCCAGCAGTACCGGGACTAGCGGGGGGGGTGAGCAGTTCTTC.

This rearrangement joins TRBV6-5 to TRBJ1-6; D call uncertain. This CDR3 has 13 amino acids. Trimming stripped 4 bases from V and 9 bases from J, with 10 bases between. Germline loops: CDR1 MNHEY, CDR2 SVGAGI. The DNA of the CDR3 is TGTGCCAGCAGTTCCCACAGAATTTCACCCCTCCACTTT. Translating gives CASSSHRISPLHF.

The chain is built from TRBV7-9 and TRBJ1-1, with D possibly being TRBD1 (5 bases). This CDR3 contains 16 residues. Germline CDR1 and CDR2: SEHNR and FQNEAQ (reference sequence). V lost 7 bases to trimming and J lost 3 bases, with 21 bases between them. The CDR3 nucleotides read TGTGCCAGCACCCCCCCCGGTAGGGGTGCGGACACTGAAGCTTTCTTT. Its translation is CASTPPGRGADTEAFF.

The chain is built from TRBV15 and TRBJ1-2; D call uncertain. CDR1 and CDR2 (germline): LNHNV, YYDKDF (reference sequence). V dropped 0 bases and J dropped 6 bases, with 8 bases sitting between them. The CDR3 extends over 13 amino acids. CDR3: CATSRDRSHGYTF. The DNA of the CDR3 is TGTGCCACCAGCAGAGATCGGTCTCATGGCTACACCTTC.